This T cell receptor beta chain was captured in a study of shared clonotypes between healthy human individuals. Study at large: The plates for each donor numbered three CD4 naive, three CD4 memory, two CD8 naive and one CD8 memory.

As defined, naive CD8 cells were CD45RO-negative and positively selected for CCR7, with terminally differentiated effector memory CD45RA+ cells excluded. Samples underwent the assay at deep level. Evenly divided among several immunoSEQ plates was the genomic DNA of each subset. The data were produced by immunoSEQ multiplex PCR, yet TCRdb's version contains in-frame clones alone and is incomplete. The sample shows fewer than 1 million clones, about 96% of them seen only once. Comments on this clone: Its antigen is as yet unknown.

CDR3 size: 13 residues. From germline, CDR1 is MNHNY and CDR2 SVGAGI (reference sequence). V was pared by 5 bases and J by 7 bases, with 12 bases between. Notes on the study in general: Lower generation probabilities were found for non-shared clonotypes than for those shared by all four donors.

The TCR sequence derives from a man between 25 and 39 years old in good health. The chain is built from TRBV6-6 and TRBJ1-5, with TRBD1 as a possible D gene (5 bases). The sequenced sample consisted of naive CD8+ T cells sorted from blood. For the CDR3, the DNA is TGTGCCAGCAGTCTCAGCGGGGCCCAGCCCCAGCATTTT. Translating it yields CASSLSGAQPQHF.